Listed here are 23 T cell receptor beta chains from one sample, sequenced in a study of shared clonotypes between healthy human individuals. Measured with immunoSEQ multiplex PCR; TCRdb has only the in-frame clones, and not every one. The table includes 1,500,000 or so clones, roughly 97% detected once. Sequencing was done on a sample of naive CD4+ T cells sorted from blood. Subset meaning: CD45RA+ positively selected. These receptors were taken from a man under 40 in good health.

J is TRBJ2-3 and V is TRBV5-5; tentatively, D is TRBD2 (5 bases). The germline gives CDR1 SGHKS, CDR2 YYEKEE (reference sequence). This CDR3 region has 14 residues. V gave up 0 bases and J gave up 4 bases, with 9 bases separating them. Here the CDR3 DNA reads TGTGCCAGCAGCTTGGAACCGGGATCAGATACGCAGTATTTT. The encoded protein is CASSLEPGSDTQYF.

This clone has a single count. V and J are TRBV6-6 and TRBJ2-7; 7 bases are shared with TRBD2. Trimming took 7 bases from V and 2 from J; bases not matched to a gene: 11. The CDR3 has 15 amino acids. The germline gives CDR1 MNHNY, CDR2 SVGAGI (reference sequence). For the CDR3, the DNA is TGTGCCAGCACAACGGCCCCCCGGGGGGCCTACGAGCAGTACTTC. It translates to CASTTAPRGAYEQYF.

The rearrangement links TRBV4-2 to TRBJ2-5, with 9 nucleotides matching TRBD2. The CDR3 is 17 amino acids. Germline assignment: CDR1 LGHNA and CDR2 YNFKEQ. The V and J ends lost 0 bases and 2 bases, in that order; junction bases with no gene match: 7. CDR3 in DNA: TGTGCCAGCAGCCAAGATTCGGCGGGAGGGCCTCAAGAGACCCAGTACTTC. Its protein is CASSQDSAGGPQETQYF.

In its sample, this clone was seen once. The CDR3 reads CASRTVNEKLFF. Here the CDR3 DNA reads TGTGCCAGCCGGACAGTTAATGAAAAACTGTTTTTT. This chain uses TRBV6-1 with TRBJ1-4, with D possibly being TRBD1 (6 bases). V gave up 8 bases and J gave up 4 bases, with 8 bases separating them. CDR1 and CDR2 from the germline V gene are MNHNS and SASEGT. This CDR3 has 12 amino acids.

The chain recombines TRBV25-1 with TRBJ2-7; D uncertain. Germline loops: CDR1 MGHDK, CDR2 SYGVNS. V lost 6 bases and J lost 4, with 16 bases in between. This CDR3 has 14 amino acids. The CDR3 loop reads CASRGPTDLYEQYF. CDR3 DNA sequence: TGTGCCAGCAGAGGACCTACAGACCTTTACGAGCAGTACTTC.

The V and J genes are TRBV9 and TRBJ1-5, with D perhaps matching TRBD1 (5 bases). V was pared by 0 bases and J by 7 bases, with 11 bases between. CDR1 is SGDLS and CDR2 is YYNGEE in the germline V gene. This CDR3 region has 14 residues. CDR3 nucleotides: TGTGCCAGCAGCGTAGATGGTAGGGGACAGCCCCAGCATTTT. This translates into CASSVDGRGQPQHF.

The V gene is TRBV9, the J gene TRBJ2-3; D is unclear. Germline V gives CDR1 SGDLS, CDR2 YYNGEE. This CDR3 contains 13 residues. Trimming took off 3 bases at V and 4 bases at J, with 9 bases between the two ends. In nucleotides, the CDR3 is TGTGCCAGCAGCGAGGCGCCACCAGATACGCAGTATTTT. It translates to CASSEAPPDTQYF.

About this clone: The same CDR3 can be traced to other DNA sequences in this sample. V and J are TRBV7-2 and TRBJ1-4; D is ambiguous. The CDR3 runs 15 residues. From germline, CDR1 is SGHTA and CDR2 FQGNSA. Trimming stripped 1 base from V and 0 bases from J, with 6 bases between. CDR3 protein: CASSLEGATNEKLFF. In DNA form, the CDR3 reads TGTGCCAGCAGCTTAGAAGGTGCAACTAATGAAAAACTGTTTTTT.

This rearrangement joins TRBV5-8 to TRBJ1-4, with a weak D call TRBD1 (6 bases). CDR1 and CDR2 from the germline V gene are SGHTS and YDEGEE. The CDR3 length is 15 residues. V was clipped by 4 bases and J by 8 bases, with 18 bases between them. CDR3 nucleotides: TGTGCCAGCAGCCGAGCAGGGGCGTTGAAGGAAAAACTGTTTTTT. This translates into CASSRAGALKEKLFF.

This clone was counted at least ten times. This chain connects TRBV11-3 to TRBJ2-1; maybe TRBD2 (6 bases). Germline V gene data show CDR1 as SGHNT and CDR2 as YENEEA. The germline V and J ends were trimmed by 2 bases and 6 bases, with 14 bases remaining between them. This CDR3 comprises 15 residues. The CDR3 coding sequence is TGTGCCAGCAGCTTACCGCCAGCGGGTGTCAATGAGCAGTTCTTC. Protein product: CASSLPPAGVNEQFF.

This rearrangement joins TRBV6-6 to TRBJ2-1; TRBD2 might be the D (6 bases). The germline V and J ends were trimmed by 10 bases and 2 bases, with 15 bases remaining between them. Germline lookup yields CDR1 MNHNY and CDR2 SVGAGI (reference sequence). The length of the CDR3 is 14 residues. The CDR3 bases are TGTGCCACCTGCGGGAAGCCGCCCTACAATGAGCAGTTCTTC. Translated, it gives CATCGKPPYNEQFF.

The chain is built from TRBV19 and TRBJ1-3; maybe TRBD1 (5 bases). The V gene lost 7 bases and the J gene lost 4 bases, with 20 bases spanning the gap. CDR1 LNHDA and CDR2 SQIVND come from the germline V gene (reference sequence). The CDR3 runs 16 residues. The CDR3 DNA reads as TGTGCCAGTATCCCTCGGGGCAGGGCAACCGGAAACACCATATATTTT. Protein sequence: CASIPRGRATGNTIYF.

This sequence joins TRBV28 and TRBJ2-2, with a weak D call TRBD2 (6 bases). CDR1 is MDHEN and CDR2 is SYDVKM in the germline V gene. The CDR3 extends over 15 amino acids. Trimming took 5 bases from V and 2 from J, leaving 12 bases between them. Here the CDR3 reads CASSIGGINTGELFF. In DNA, the CDR3 is TGTGCCAGCAGTATCGGCGGGATTAACACCGGGGAGCTGTTTTTT.

The chain uses TRBV7-9 and TRBJ1-1; the match to TRBD1 covers 8 bases. Germline V lookup: CDR1 SEHNR, CDR2 FQNEAQ (reference sequence). J was trimmed by 0 bases and V by 1 base; bases with no gene match: 13. CDR3 length: 19 amino acids. In DNA form, the CDR3 reads TGTGCCAGCAGCTTAGAGGCCACCGGGGCAGGGGGCATGAACACTGAAGCTTTCTTT. Amino acids: CASSLEATGAGGMNTEAFF. The full variable domain, its missing parts supplied by reference TRBV7-9 and TRBJ1-1, is DTGVSQNPRHKITKRGQNVTFRCDPISEHNRLYWYRQTLGQGPEFLTYFQNEAQLEKSRLLSDRFSAERPKGSFSTLEIQRTEQGDSAMYLCASSLEATGAGGMNTEAFFGQGTRLTVV.

The J gene is TRBJ2-5, the V gene TRBV18; maybe TRBD1 (6 bases). The CDR3 has 13 amino acids. V dropped 11 bases and J dropped 2 bases, with 15 bases sitting between them. CDR1 and CDR2 (germline): KGHSH, LQKENI. Here the CDR3 reads CAGTDRSQETQYF. CDR3 nucleotides: TGTGCCGGGACCGACAGGTCTCAAGAGACCCAGTACTTC.

The genes are TRBV7-9 and TRBJ1-4; D is uncertain. The CDR3 runs 15 residues. Germline V gives CDR1 SEHNR, CDR2 FQNEAQ (reference sequence). V gave up 2 bases and J gave up 4 bases, with 11 bases separating them. In nucleotides, the CDR3 is TGTGCCAGCAGCTTAAGGGCCGCGGATAATGAAAAACTGTTTTTT. Translated, it gives CASSLRAADNEKLFF.

The gene calls are TRBV29-1 and TRBJ2-2; D may be TRBD1 or TRBD2 (6 bases each). CDR1 and CDR2 from the germline V gene are SQVTM and ANQGSEA. This CDR3 region has 12 residues. The CDR3 region has the DNA TGCAGTGGGGGGCCTCAGAGTGGGGAGCTGTTTTTT. It specifies CSGGPQSGELFF.

The V call is TRBV6-6, the J call TRBJ1-4; D might be TRBD1 (5 bases). Per the germline V gene, CDR1 is MNHNY and CDR2 is SVGAGI (reference sequence). The CDR3 covers 16 residues. V was cut by 5 bases and J by 5 bases, with 18 bases left in between. CDR3 in DNA: TGTGCCAGCAGTCGGATTCCACAGGCAGGGAATGAAAAACTGTTTTTT. This encodes CASSRIPQAGNEKLFF.

V usage is TRBV7-2 and J usage is TRBJ1-1, with D maybe TRBD1 (5 bases). V lost 6 bases and J 0 bases, leaving 17 bases between the germline ends. CDR3 length equals 16 residues. CDR1 and CDR2 from the germline V gene are SGHTA and FQGNSA. CDR3 sequence: CASSARAGWMNTEAFF. As DNA, the CDR3 is TGTGCCAGCAGTGCAAGGGCAGGGTGGATGAACACTGAAGCTTTCTTT.

CDR3 residues: CASSESGPVGEKLFF. The DNA for the CDR3 is TGTGCCAGCAGTGAATCGGGCCCGGTGGGGGAAAAACTGTTTTTT. V gene TRBV2 combines with J gene TRBJ1-4; D ambiguous. CDR3 length: 15 residues. Deletions cut 2 bases from V and 8 bases from J, with 15 bases between. Germline CDR1 and CDR2: SNHLY and FYNNEI.

This chain links TRBV18 with TRBJ1-1, with a weak D call TRBD1 (5 bases). The V gene lost 3 bases and the J gene lost 6 bases, with 20 bases spanning the gap. The germline V gene has CDR1 KGHSH and CDR2 LQKENI. The CDR3 totals 16 residues. The CDR3 loop is CASSPNPGEKGSEAFF. CDR3 DNA sequence: TGTGCCAGCTCACCTAATCCGGGGGAGAAAGGTTCTGAAGCTTTCTTT.

The rearrangement joins TRBV19 to TRBJ2-1; D is perhaps TRBD2 (6 bases). In germline, CDR1 is LNHDA, CDR2 SQIVND (reference sequence). Trimming left V 7 bases short and J 5 bases short, with 18 bases between. The CDR3 has 15 amino acids. The DNA of the CDR3 is TGTGCCAGTACCCCACGACTAGTTCCCCACAATGAGCAGTTCTTC. Its translation is CASTPRLVPHNEQFF.

The gene calls are TRBV5-4 and TRBJ2-1; 8 nucleotides line up with TRBD2. The trim removed 0 bases at V and 1 base at J, leaving 9 bases unmatched. This CDR3 has 18 amino acids. CDR1 and CDR2 (germline): SGHNT, YYREEE (reference sequence). CDR3 protein: CASSLAPGGPGSYNEQFF. CDR3 bases: TGTGCCAGCAGCTTGGCCCCGGGAGGGCCTGGATCCTACAATGAGCAGTTCTTC. The full variable domain, rest sourced from reference TRBV5-4 and TRBJ2-1, is ETGVTQSPTHLIKTRGQQVTLRCSSQSGHNTVSWYQQALGQGPQFIFQYYREEENGRGNFPPRFSGLQFPNYSSELNVNALELDDSALYLCASSLAPGGPGSYNEQFFGPGTRLTVL.